The rows below give T cell receptor beta chains drawn from one sample of a study of shared clonotypes between healthy human individuals. The method was immunoSEQ multiplex PCR; TCRdb's version includes in-frame clones alone and lacks a portion of them. The data hold hundreds of thousands of clones, with around 79% observed a single time. Sequencing used PBMCs. These receptors all come from a woman aged 35 to 49 in good health. Some clones in this sample may be carry-over from other donors' samples. Each CDR3 is given with its conserved first and last residue. D genes are given only for firm matches. For some rows the clone size is stated as once, few or many, or as a class when expanded; others skip it.

D gene	V gene	clone size	J gene	CDR3 DNA	CDR3 protein
-	TRBV7-8	-	TRBJ2-7	TGTGCCAGCAGCTTAGCAACGGGGACAATCCCGGGCGAGCAGTACTTC	CASSLATGTIPGEQYF
-	TRBV6-1	-	TRBJ1-5	TGTGCCAGCACCGCGGAGGTTAGCAATCAGCCCCAGCATTTT	CASTAEVSNQPQHF
TRBD1	TRBV29-1	-	TRBJ1-2	TGCAGCGTCGGCTTAACAGGGGCCGGCACCTTC	CSVGLTGAGTF
-	TRBV11-3	-	TRBJ2-7	TGTGCCAGCAGCTACATCGGGGACGAGCAGTACTTC	CASSYIGDEQYF
-	TRBV7-8	-	TRBJ2-7	TGTGCCAGCAGGCCACTCGCCGGACAGCCTTACGAGCAGTACTTC	CASRPLAGQPYEQYF
-	TRBV7-3	-	TRBJ2-5	TGTGCCAGCAGCTTAGTAAGCGGCGGGGAGACCCAGTACTTC	CASSLVSGGETQYF
-	TRBV7-2	-	TRBJ1-1	TGTGCCAGCAGCTTGCCGGCGTACACTGAAGCTTTCTTT	CASSLPAYTEAFF
TRBD2	TRBV2	-	TRBJ2-7	TGTGCCAGCAGTGATGGCGGGAGTAGGTACGAGCAGTACTTC	CASSDGGSRYEQYF
-	TRBV9	many	TRBJ2-5	TGTGCCAGCAGCGCCCCTAGTCAAGAGACCCAGTACTTC	CASSAPSQETQYF
TRBD2	TRBV5-1	-	TRBJ2-7	TGCGCCAGCAGCGATGGACTAGCGGGAGTATACGAGCAGTACTTC	CASSDGLAGVYEQYF
TRBD2	TRBV5-1	-	TRBJ2-3	TGCGCCAGCAGCTTTGCTAGCGGGAGTGGGTCAGATACGCAGTATTTT	CASSFASGSGSDTQYF
-	TRBV7-3	-	TRBJ2-3	TGTGCCAGCAGCTTAGTGCGCTCAGATACGCAGTATTTT	CASSLVRSDTQYF
-	TRBV7-5	-	TRBJ2-7	-	CVRSLVASGTELYEQYF
-	TRBV28	once	TRBJ2-7	TGTGCCAGCAGTTTACTCTCTGGCGGGACGCGATACGAGCAGTACTTC	CASSLLSGGTRYEQYF
-	TRBV7-6	-	TRBJ2-7	TGTGCCAGCAGCTCCCACGGGAGCTCCTACGAGCAGTACTTC	CASSSHGSSYEQYF
-	TRBV5-6	-	TRBJ2-3	TGTGCCAGCAGCTTGGAGGTTAACGCAGATACGCAGTATTTT	CASSLEVNADTQYF
-	TRBV2	-	TRBJ2-1	TGTGCCAGCAGTGAAATCACTCTCTGGGGGCAGTTCTTC	CASSEITLWGQFF
-	TRBV6-1	-	TRBJ2-3	TGTGCCAGCAGTGACAGGGTATGGACAGATACGCAGTATTTT	CASSDRVWTDTQYF
-	TRBV27	-	TRBJ2-4	TGTGCCAGCAGCCCCTATCGGACCGGGGGGCCCAAAAACATTCAGTACTTC	CASSPYRTGGPKNIQYF
TRBD2	TRBV7-8	-	TRBJ2-7	TGTGCCAGCAGCTTAAGTTTAGCGGGATTTTACGAGCAGTACTTC	CASSLSLAGFYEQYF
TRBD1	TRBV5-4	-	TRBJ1-2	TGTGCCAGCAATACAGGGGGCAAGAACTATGGCTACACCTTC	CASNTGGKNYGYTF
-	TRBV19	-	TRBJ2-1	TGTGCCAGTAGTATAGACAGGCTCTACAATGAGCAGTTCTTC	CASSIDRLYNEQFF
-	TRBV7-9	-	TRBJ1-2	TGTGCCAGCAGCTCCCGGGACATATCTAACTATGGCTACACCTTC	CASSSRDISNYGYTF
-	TRBV2	-	TRBJ1-1	TGTGCCAGCAGTGGGTTGTTGAACACTGAAGCTTTCTTT	CASSGLLNTEAFF
-	TRBV27	many	TRBJ2-1	TGTGCCAGCGGATTTATAGGGAATGAGCAGTTCTTC	CASGFIGNEQFF
-	TRBV11-2	-	TRBJ2-1	TGTGCCAGCAGCTTAGCGAGGGCCCCCTACAATGAGCAGTTCTTC	CASSLARAPYNEQFF
-	TRBV30	-	TRBJ2-7	TGTGCCTGGAGTCGAGGTCAGACCTACGAGCAGTACTTC	CAWSRGQTYEQYF
-	TRBV5-1	-	TRBJ2-7	TGCGCCAGCAGCTTGAGAAGCGGTGTCTACGAGCAGTACTTC	CASSLRSGVYEQYF
-	TRBV9	-	TRBJ2-5	TGTGCCAGCAGCGCGGGACGGGAACAAGAGACCCAGTACTTC	CASSAGREQETQYF
TRBD1	TRBV19	-	TRBJ1-6	TGTGCCAGTAGCTTGGGCGGGACAGAGGTGAATTCACCCCTCCACTTT	CASSLGGTEVNSPLHF
-	TRBV6-5	-	TRBJ1-1	TGTGCCAGCAGTTACCTCCCCGGCGTGAACACTGAAGCTTTCTTT	CASSYLPGVNTEAFF
TRBD1	TRBV19	-	TRBJ2-5	TGTGCCAGTAGTAGAAAAGGGGGCCGGGAGACCCAGTACTTC	CASSRKGGRETQYF
TRBD1	TRBV6-5	few	TRBJ2-7	TGTGCCAGCAGTGGACAGGGTTTCGAGCAGTACTTC	CASSGQGFEQYF
-	TRBV7-2	once	TRBJ1-4	TGTGCCAGCAGCTTAGATGGGGGACCGGAAGAAAAACTGTTTTTT	CASSLDGGPEEKLFF
-	TRBV15	-	TRBJ2-7	TGTGCCACCAGCTATGATGGGGAGAACGAGCAGTACTTC	CATSYDGENEQYF
TRBD2	TRBV2	-	TRBJ2-1	TGTGCCAGCAGTCAAGGGACTAGCGGATACAATGAGCAGTTCTTC	CASSQGTSGYNEQFF
TRBD2	TRBV6-5	-	TRBJ2-7	TGTGCCAGCAAAGAAAGGTGGGGGGGGGAGTACGAGCAGTACTTC	CASKERWGGEYEQYF
-	TRBV5-1	-	TRBJ1-4	TGCGCCAGCAGCTCTGGGCGACCAACTAATGAAAAACTGTTTTTT	CASSSGRPTNEKLFF
TRBD2	TRBV5-1	few	TRBJ2-1	TGCGCCAGCAGCTTGGCGGCTAGCGGCGACAATGAGCAGTTCTTC	CASSLAASGDNEQFF
-	TRBV28	-	TRBJ1-5	TGTGCCAGCAGTTTCGGGGATAGCAATCAGCCCCAGCATTTT	CASSFGDSNQPQHF
-	TRBV4-2	once	TRBJ1-3	TGTGCCAGCAGCCAAGTTGGGGGGGCTGATGGAAACACCATATATTTT	CASSQVGGADGNTIYF
-	TRBV5-6	once	TRBJ2-7	TGTGCCAGCAGCTTGGCGGGTATCTCCTACGAGCAGTACTTC	CASSLAGISYEQYF
-	TRBV4-2	once	TRBJ2-7	TGTGCCAGCAGCCAAGTTCCTAACTACGAGCAGTACTTC	CASSQVPNYEQYF
TRBD2	TRBV2	-	TRBJ2-1	TGTGCCAGCACCATTAGCGGGAGGCCCTCCTACAATGAGCAGTTCTTC	CASTISGRPSYNEQFF
-	TRBV10-3	-	TRBJ2-5	TGTGCCATCAGTGACAGGGAGGCAGAGACCCAGTACTTC	CAISDREAETQYF
-	TRBV20-1	-	TRBJ2-1	TGCAGTGCCTCGGGACCGAGGAGGAATTTCTTC	CSASGPRRNFF
TRBD2	TRBV10-3	-	TRBJ2-1	TGTGCCATCCCCTCGGGACTAGCGGGACAGGGGTCCTACAATGAGCAGTTCTTC	CAIPSGLAGQGSYNEQFF
TRBD1	TRBV5-1	-	TRBJ2-3	TGCGCCAGCAGCTTGGGGACAGGGGCCACAGATACGCAGTATTTT	CASSLGTGATDTQYF
TRBD2	TRBV18	-	TRBJ2-5	TGTGCCAGCTCCCGGACTAGCGGAACCGTTCAAGAGACCCAGTACTTC	CASSRTSGTVQETQYF
TRBD1	TRBV7-2	once	TRBJ1-1	TGTGCCAGCAGCCCCGGGAGGGTTTCAGGGGGCCGAGCTTTCTTT	CASSPGRVSGGRAFF
TRBD2	TRBV4-3	-	TRBJ2-2	TGCGCCAGCAGCCAGGACTCAACTAGCGGGAGCGCGAACACCGGGGAGCTGTTTTTT	CASSQDSTSGSANTGELFF
TRBD2	TRBV5-4	-	TRBJ2-3	TGTGCCAGCAGCTTGGGTAGCGGGACGACTCTGGGTACGCAGTATTTT	CASSLGSGTTLGTQYF
-	TRBV30	-	TRBJ2-5	TGTGCCTGGAGTGGAGGTCGGTACTCCCAAGAGACCCAGTACTTC	CAWSGGRYSQETQYF